The next 18 T cell receptor beta chains were all read from a single sample in a study of cytomegalovirus exposure and HLA in healthy donors (dated by TCRdb to between 2016 and 2019). The library was obtained by the immunoSEQ multiplex PCR assay. For the multiplex PCR, a mixture combining 60 forward primers for TCR Vbeta segments and 13 reverse primers for TCR Jbeta segments was used. The immuneACCESS repertoire file appears here via TCRdb, limited to in-frame rearrangements. These files lack a portion of the clones; in checked studies, under half of the deficit traces to unresolved V genes, and the cause of the others is not known. Here the sample has about 140,000 clones; 76% occur a single time. The ten largest clones capture 3.1% of the sample. The sample was PBMCs. The receptors here all came from a man in his forties in good health and CMV-seronegative.

The CDR3 coding sequence is TGTGCCAGCAGTCCCCGGACAGATTATAGCAATCAGCCCCAGCATTTT. Translation gives CASSPRTDYSNQPQHF. The V and J genes are TRBV28 and TRBJ1-5, with D tentatively TRBD1 (6 bases). This CDR3 has 16 residues. Trimming removed 5 bases from V and 0 bases from J, with 14 bases in between. The germline CDR1 and CDR2 sequences are MDHEN and SYDVKM.

The V call is TRBV6-5, the J call TRBJ1-4; D perhaps matches TRBD1 (6 bases). The CDR3 has 14 residues. V lost 7 bases, J lost 5 bases, and 14 bases lay in between. CDR1 and CDR2 from the germline V gene are MNHEY and SVGAGI. The CDR3 here is CASKPGHGNEKLFF. As DNA, the CDR3 is TGTGCCAGCAAGCCGGGACACGGAAATGAAAAACTGTTTTTT.

The chain employs TRBV7-9 and TRBJ1-4; D is possibly TRBD1 (5 bases). CDR3 length: 15 residues. V was pared by 1 base and J by 4 bases, with 10 bases between. Looked up from germline, CDR1 is SEHNR and CDR2 is FQNEAQ (reference sequence). This CDR3 reads CASSLDRQHNEKLFF. In DNA form, the CDR3 reads TGTGCCAGCAGCTTAGACCGACAGCATAATGAAAAACTGTTTTTT.

The chain couples TRBV7-8 to TRBJ2-7; 7 bases are shared with TRBD2. Trimming cost V 5 bases and J 0 bases; bases outside gene matches: 4. The CDR3 length is 14 residues. Germline V CDR1 and CDR2: SGHVS, FQNEAQ. CDR3: CASSRDYVSYEQYF. The CDR3 coding sequence is TGTGCCAGCAGCCGGGACTACGTCTCCTACGAGCAGTACTTC.

The CDR3 loop is CASSGGGGHGELFF. In DNA, the CDR3 is TGTGCCAGCAGCGGCGGCGGGGGTCACGGGGAGCTGTTTTTT. This chain links TRBV7-2 with TRBJ2-2; 7 positions agree with TRBD2. Unmatched junction bases numbered 7, after V lost 5 bases and J lost 7 bases. Germline CDR1 SGHTA, CDR2 FQGNSA. CDR3 size: 14 residues.

The chain carries TRBV7-3 and TRBJ2-1; 7 bases match TRBD1. This CDR3 region has 14 residues. CDR1 is SGHTA and CDR2 is FQGTGA in the germline V gene. V lost 2 bases, J lost 4 bases, and 2 bases stayed unmatched. The DNA of the CDR3 is TGTGCCAGCAGCTTAGGGGGACAGTACAATGAGCAGTTCTTC. Protein sequence: CASSLGGQYNEQFF.

The chain carries TRBV30 and TRBJ1-3; D is unresolved. The CDR3 sequence is 13 residues long. Germline CDR1 is GTSNPN and CDR2 is SVGIG (reference sequence). V lost 0 bases, J lost 2 bases, and 5 bases lay in between. The CDR3 loop reads CAWSVITGNTIYF. In DNA, the CDR3 is TGTGCCTGGAGTGTAATCACTGGAAACACCATATATTTT.

This clone was observed a single time. In the same sample, other DNA sequences code for this CDR3. This chain joins TRBV29-1 and TRBJ1-3; weak D call: TRBD1 (6 bases). CDR1 and CDR2 (germline): SQVTM, ANQGSEA. This CDR3 is 13 amino acids long. V was shortened by 5 bases and J by 4 bases, with 12 bases between the two germline ends. Written as DNA, the CDR3 is TGCAGCGTTACACAGGGATTGGGAAACACCATATATTTT. This codes for CSVTQGLGNTIYF.

This clone turned up a few times. The gene calls are TRBV11-3 and TRBJ1-2; 12 bases match TRBD1. The CDR3 loop spans 15 amino acids. J was trimmed by 7 bases and V by 1 base; bases with no gene match: 4. Germline values: CDR1 SGHNT, CDR2 YENEEA. The CDR3 coding sequence is TGTGCCAGCAGCTTAGTTGGGACAGGGGGCATTGGCTACACCTTC. Translation gives CASSLVGTGGIGYTF.

The table lists this clone with a count of one. A read error may produce the germline difference seen at one junction end. The chain employs TRBV5-4 and TRBJ2-3; the match to TRBD2 covers 13 bases. Germline CDR1 reads SGHNT; CDR2 reads YYREEE (reference sequence). CDR3 length: 13 amino acids. As DNA, the CDR3 is TGTGCCAGCAGCTTGGCCGGGACTAGCGGGAACTTTTTC. Amino acid sequence: CASSLAGTSGNFF.

This rearrangement joins TRBV10-3 to TRBJ1-2; D is undetermined. This CDR3 is 13 amino acids long. CDR1 and CDR2 (germline): ENHRY, SYGVKD. The CDR3 nucleotides read TGTGCAGTAAGCGGGGAAGGGTTCTCTGGCTACACCTTC. As protein: CAVSGEGFSGYTF.

CDR3 DNA sequence: TGTGCCAGCAGCTTAGGGACAGGGGCCTATGGCTACACCTTC. It specifies CASSLGTGAYGYTF. The chain recombines TRBV7-3 with TRBJ1-2, with TRBD1 matching over 10 bases. Germline lookup yields CDR1 SGHTA and CDR2 FQGTGA. The junction had 1 base not matched to a gene; V was cut back by 2 bases and J by 4 bases. The CDR3 has 14 amino acids.

This clone was counted between two and nine times. V is TRBV4-2 and J is TRBJ2-1; weak D call: TRBD2 (6 bases). Germline lookup yields CDR1 LGHNA and CDR2 YNFKEQ. The CDR3 has 17 amino acids. The V end lost 3 bases, the J end lost 0 bases, and 15 bases lay between the germline ends. The CDR3 region is CASSQGGAGSSYNEQFF. For the CDR3, the DNA is TGTGCCAGCAGCCAGGGGGGAGCCGGGAGCTCCTACAATGAGCAGTTCTTC.

V gene TRBV2 combines with J gene TRBJ2-5; no firm D call. Germline values: CDR1 SNHLY, CDR2 FYNNEI. The CDR3 is 14 amino acids. The V end lost 1 base, the J end lost 4 bases, and 10 bases lay between the germline ends. CDR3 sequence: CASSEGQVPETQYF. CDR3 in DNA: TGTGCCAGCAGTGAAGGGCAGGTCCCAGAGACCCAGTACTTC.

The chain is built from TRBV28 and TRBJ2-7; 10 bases map to TRBD2. With V trimmed by 2 bases and J by 4 bases, 5 bases remained unmatched. The CDR3 runs to 15 residues. Germline CDR1 is MDHEN and CDR2 is SYDVKM. CDR3 bases: TGTGCCAGCAGTTTACTAGCGGGAGAGCCTTACGAGCAGTACTTC. Protein: CASSLLAGEPYEQYF.

The chain carries TRBV14 and TRBJ2-5; maybe TRBD1 (5 bases). Trimming removed 4 bases from V and 5 bases from J, with 11 bases in between. Germline V CDR1 and CDR2: SGHDN, FVKESK. The CDR3 has 13 amino acids. The CDR3 region is CASSLNPGETQYF. The DNA of the CDR3 is TGTGCCAGCAGCCTGAACCCAGGGGAGACCCAGTACTTC. The full variable domain, completed using reference TRBV14 and TRBJ2-5, is EAGVTQFPSHSVIEKGQTVTLRCDPISGHDNLYWYRRVMGKEIKFLLHFVKESKQDESGMPNNRFLAERTGGTYSTLKVQPAELEDSGVYFCASSLNPGETQYFGPGTRLLVL.

This clone has more than one count but fewer than ten. The chain uses TRBV7-3 and TRBJ2-3; the match to TRBD2 covers 7 bases. Germline V lookup: CDR1 SGHTA, CDR2 FQGTGA. Unmatched junction bases numbered 5, after V lost 1 base and J lost 1 base. The CDR3 is 16 amino acids. The CDR3 DNA sequence: TGTGCCAGCAGCTTAAGTGGGGGGGTAGGCACAGATACGCAGTATTTT. It is translated as CASSLSGGVGTDTQYF.

The chain couples TRBV19 to TRBJ1-2, with TRBD1 matching over 7 bases. Trimming cost V 5 bases and J 2 bases; bases outside gene matches: 5. The germline V gene has CDR1 LNHDA and CDR2 SQIVND (reference sequence). The CDR3 is made up of 14 amino acids. For the CDR3, the DNA is TGTGCCAGTAGTGACCAACAGGGGAACTATGGCTACACCTTC. Its protein product is CASSDQQGNYGYTF.